Shown below are 11 T cell receptor beta chains from a single sample sequenced in a study of regulatory T cells in long-lasting Graves disease (dated by TCRdb to the early 2020s). Libraries were made using multiplex PCR. Reads for this sample came from an Illumina HiSeq 4000. TCR beta libraries were built with iRepertoire HTBI primers and Arm-PCR amplification of CDR3 regions. The raw public reads went through TCRdb reprocessing: fastp at Q25, MiXCR clone calling, in-frame beta chains kept. Under each unique CDR3 protein, matching rows form one entry showing the most common genes and DNA. Here the sample has some 250,000 distinct CDR3 sequences; 15% to 20% occur a single time. The ten largest clones capture approximately 15% of the sample. Explained via the paper, the time point label denotes: newly diagnosed GD, antithyroid drugs for less than 3 months. For both TCR sequencing and RNA sequencing, RNA was extracted from PBMCs in TRIzol.

This sample also belongs to another study, concerning T cells in Graves' hyperthyroidism and ophthalmopathy.

The material sequenced was peripheral blood mononuclear cells (PBMCs), taken at new diagnosis, from a patient treated with antithyroid drugs. These receptors originate from a woman under 40 with Graves disease. Donor details come from another sample of the same person, matched by shared clones.

This clonotype has at least ten counts. The chain is built from TRBV18 and TRBJ2-1; maybe TRBD1 (6 bases). Trimming left V 3 bases short and J 4 bases short, with 16 bases between. Germline CDR1 and CDR2: KGHSH and LQKENI. This CDR3 is 16 amino acids long. For the CDR3, the DNA is TGTGCCAGCTCACCCCCGGGACACGGCCTGTACAATGAGCAGTTCTTC. It translates to CASSPPGHGLYNEQFF.

This clonotype was counted many times. This chain joins TRBV6-5 and TRBJ1-3, with 10 bases matching TRBD1. The V gene end was trimmed by 2 bases and the J gene end by 3 bases; junction bases not matched to a gene: 4. This CDR3 has 16 residues. Per germline, CDR1 MNHEY and CDR2 SVGAGI. The CDR3 protein is CASSYGTGANGNTIYF. The CDR3 bases are TGTGCCAGCAGTTACGGGACAGGGGCGAATGGAAACACCATATATTTT.

This clonotype was found many times. The chain carries TRBV12-3 or TRBV12-4 and TRBJ1-6; a weak D match, TRBD1 (5 bases). The ends were cut back, 5 bases at V and 9 bases at J, with 14 bases in the middle. The CDR3 extends over 14 amino acids. In DNA form, the CDR3 reads TGTGCCAGCAGTCCGCCTGGGGCTTTTTCACCCCTCCACTTT. Translation gives CASSPPGAFSPLHF.

The sample holds many counts of this clonotype. V gene TRBV20-1 combines with J gene TRBJ2-5, with a weak D call TRBD2 (5 bases). V lost 1 base and J lost 1, with 10 bases in between. Germline CDR1 and CDR2: DFQATT and SNEGSKA (reference sequence). CDR3 size: 14 residues. The CDR3, as DNA: TGCAGTGCTAGAGTTGCGGGTGCCCAAGAGACCCAGTACTTC. It specifies CSARVAGAQETQYF.

The table lists this clonotype with many counts. This sequence joins TRBV7-2 and TRBJ2-2, with D unresolved. This CDR3 has 16 residues. The germline gives CDR1 SGHTA, CDR2 FQGNSA. Trimming left V 1 base short and J 8 bases short, with 17 bases between. In nucleotides, the CDR3 is TGTGCCAGCAGCTTAGGCTATACCCTCTCTTCGGGGGAGCTGTTTTTT. Translated, it gives CASSLGYTLSSGELFF.

The chain couples TRBV7-2 to TRBJ2-3; 7 nucleotides match TRBD2. The J segment lost 2 bases and the V segment lost 2 bases, leaving 4 bases of the junction unmatched. The germline gives CDR1 SGHTA, CDR2 FQGNSA. The CDR3 runs to 15 residues. CDR3 sequence: CASSLYGGVTDTQYF. DNA of the CDR3: TGTGCCAGCAGCTTATATGGGGGGGTCACAGATACGCAGTATTTT. Drawing the rest from reference TRBV7-2 and TRBJ2-3, the complete variable domain is GAGVSQSPSNKVTEKGKDVELRCDPISGHTALYWYRQSLGQGLEFLIYFQGNSAPDKSGLPSDRFSAERTGGSVSTLTIQRTQQEDSAVYLCASSLYGGVTDTQYFGPGTRLTVL.

This clonotype was recorded many times. The gene calls are TRBV11-2 and TRBJ2-5; D possibly corresponds to TRBD1 (6 bases). CDR3 length equals 14 residues. Germline-derived CDR1 and CDR2 are SGHAT and FQNNGV. Trimming took off 3 bases at V and 2 bases at J, with 10 bases between the two ends. Written as DNA, the CDR3 is TGTGCCAGCAGCTTTGGGACATCTCAAGAGACCCAGTACTTC. This sequence encodes CASSFGTSQETQYF.

This clonotype was recorded many times. The chain is built from TRBV6-1 and TRBJ1-5, with D perhaps matching TRBD1 (5 bases). The CDR3 is 18 residues long. Germline values: CDR1 MNHNS, CDR2 SASEGT. The V end was cut by 0 bases, the J end by 2 bases, with 17 bases between. The DNA of the CDR3 is TGTGCCAGCAGTGAAGCGCTTCTCGCAGGGATGGGCAATCAGCCCCAGCATTTT. Translation gives CASSEALLAGMGNQPQHF.

V usage is TRBV28 and J usage is TRBJ2-3; D is ambiguous. V lost 5 bases, J lost 6 bases, and 9 bases lay in between. CDR3 length: 12 amino acids. Germline V gene data show CDR1 as MDHEN and CDR2 as SYDVKM. CDR3: CASSIYYDTQYF. The CDR3 DNA follows: TGTGCCAGCAGTATCTATTATGATACGCAGTATTTT.

This clonotype was detected many times. The V call is TRBV12-3 or TRBV12-4, the J call TRBJ2-1, with TRBD2 as a possible D gene (7 bases). V was trimmed by 3 bases and J by 6 bases, leaving 18 bases between them. The CDR3 runs to 16 residues. CDR3 in DNA: TGTGCCAGCAGTTTTTCGTCGGGGGGAGGGGGCAATGAGCAGTTCTTC. Amino acid sequence: CASSFSSGGGGNEQFF.

The chain uses TRBV10-3 and TRBJ1-2, with D perhaps matching TRBD1 (6 bases). Germline assignment: CDR1 ENHRY and CDR2 SYGVKD. The CDR3 covers 12 residues. The V gene lost 1 base and the J gene lost 8 bases, with 8 bases spanning the gap. CDR3: CAISEWGLGYTF. Here the CDR3 DNA reads TGTGCCATCAGTGAGTGGGGGCTCGGCTACACCTTC.